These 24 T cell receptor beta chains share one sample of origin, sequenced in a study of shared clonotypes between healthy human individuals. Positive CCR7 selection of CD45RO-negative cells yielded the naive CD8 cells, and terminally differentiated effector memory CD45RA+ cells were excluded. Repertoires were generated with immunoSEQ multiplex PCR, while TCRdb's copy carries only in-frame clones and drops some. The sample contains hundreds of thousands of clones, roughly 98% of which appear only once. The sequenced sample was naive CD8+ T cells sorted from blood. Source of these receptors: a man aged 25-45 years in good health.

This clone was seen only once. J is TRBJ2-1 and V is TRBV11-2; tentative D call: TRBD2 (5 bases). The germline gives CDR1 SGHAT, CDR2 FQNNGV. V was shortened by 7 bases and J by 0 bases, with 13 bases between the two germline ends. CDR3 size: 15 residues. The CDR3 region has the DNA TGTGCCAGCAATGAAGCGGCCAGCTCCTACAATGAGCAGTTCTTC. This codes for CASNEAASSYNEQFF.

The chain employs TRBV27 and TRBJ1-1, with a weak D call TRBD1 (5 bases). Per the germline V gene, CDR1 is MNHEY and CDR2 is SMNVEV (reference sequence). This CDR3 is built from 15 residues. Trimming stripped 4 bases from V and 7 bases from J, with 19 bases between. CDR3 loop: CASSSTSGYPHEAFF. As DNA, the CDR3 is TGTGCCAGCAGTTCCACCTCAGGGTACCCACATGAAGCTTTCTTT.

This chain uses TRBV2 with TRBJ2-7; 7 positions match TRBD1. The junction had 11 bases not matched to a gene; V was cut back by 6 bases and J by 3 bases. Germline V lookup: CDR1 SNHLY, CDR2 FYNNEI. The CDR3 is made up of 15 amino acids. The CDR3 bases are TGTGCCAGCAGCGAGGGACAGCGGTCAAGCTACGAGCAGTACTTC. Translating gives CASSEGQRSSYEQYF. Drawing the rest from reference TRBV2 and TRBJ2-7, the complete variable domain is EPEVTQTPSHQVTQMGQEVILRCVPISNHLYFYWYRQILGQKVEFLVSFYNNEISEKSEIFDDQFSVERPDGSNFTLKIRSTKLEDSAMYFCASSEGQRSSYEQYFGPGTRLTVT.

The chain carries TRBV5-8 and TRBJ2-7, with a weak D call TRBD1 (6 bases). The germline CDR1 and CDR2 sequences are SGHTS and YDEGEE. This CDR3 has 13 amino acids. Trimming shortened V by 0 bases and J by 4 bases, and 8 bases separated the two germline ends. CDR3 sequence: CASSLEGHYEQYF. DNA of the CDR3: TGTGCCAGCAGCTTGGAGGGACATTACGAGCAGTACTTC.

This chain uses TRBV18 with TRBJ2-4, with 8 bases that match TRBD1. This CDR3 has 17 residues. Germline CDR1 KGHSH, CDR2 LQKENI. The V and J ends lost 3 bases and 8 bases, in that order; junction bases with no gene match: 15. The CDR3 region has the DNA TGTGCCAGCTCACCCGAGAGGACAGGGTTAAGGAACGACATTCAGTACTTC. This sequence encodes CASSPERTGLRNDIQYF. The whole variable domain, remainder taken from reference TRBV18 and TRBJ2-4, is NAGVMQNPRHLVRRRGQEARLRCSPMKGHSHVYWYRQLPEEGLKFMVYLQKENIIDESGMPKERFSAEFPKEGPSILRIQQVVRGDSAAYFCASSPERTGLRNDIQYFGAGTRLSVL.

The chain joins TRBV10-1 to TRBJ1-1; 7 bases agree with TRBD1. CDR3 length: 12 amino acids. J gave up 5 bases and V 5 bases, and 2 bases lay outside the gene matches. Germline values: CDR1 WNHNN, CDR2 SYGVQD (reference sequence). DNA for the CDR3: TGCGCCAGCAGTCCAGGGGGTACTGAAGCTTTCTTT. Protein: CASSPGGTEAFF.

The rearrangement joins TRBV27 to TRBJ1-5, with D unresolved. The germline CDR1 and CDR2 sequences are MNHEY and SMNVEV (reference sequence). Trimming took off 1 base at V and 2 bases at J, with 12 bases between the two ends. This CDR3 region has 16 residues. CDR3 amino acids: CASSLLAGNGNQPQHF. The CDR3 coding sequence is TGTGCCAGCAGTTTATTGGCTGGGAACGGCAATCAGCCCCAGCATTTT.

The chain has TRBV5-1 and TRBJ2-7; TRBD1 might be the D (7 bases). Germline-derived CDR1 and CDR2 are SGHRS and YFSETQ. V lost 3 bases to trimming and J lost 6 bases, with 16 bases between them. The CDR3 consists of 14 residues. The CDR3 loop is CASSSGGGGGEQYF. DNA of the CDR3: TGCGCCAGCAGCTCTGGTGGAGGGGGCGGCGAGCAGTACTTC.

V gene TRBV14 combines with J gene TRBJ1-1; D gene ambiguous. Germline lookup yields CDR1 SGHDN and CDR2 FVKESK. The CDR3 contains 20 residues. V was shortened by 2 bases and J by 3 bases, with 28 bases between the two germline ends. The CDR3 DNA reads TGTGCCAGCAGCCAAAAGGAATTATCTAGGGTACGTTTGGGCGACACTGAAGCTTTCTTT. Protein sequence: CASSQKELSRVRLGDTEAFF.

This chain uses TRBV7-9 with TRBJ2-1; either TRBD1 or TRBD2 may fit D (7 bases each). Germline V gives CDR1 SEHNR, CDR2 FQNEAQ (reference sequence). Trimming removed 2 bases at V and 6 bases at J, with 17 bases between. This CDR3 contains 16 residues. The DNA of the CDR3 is TGTGCCAGCAGCTTACGAGCGGGACAGCTGGCCAATGAGCAGTTCTTC. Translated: CASSLRAGQLANEQFF.

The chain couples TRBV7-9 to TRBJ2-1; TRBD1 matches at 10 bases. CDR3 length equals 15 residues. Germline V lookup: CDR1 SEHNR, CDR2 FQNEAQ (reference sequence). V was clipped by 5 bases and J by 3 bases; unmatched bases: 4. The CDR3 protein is CASSADRGRYNEQFF. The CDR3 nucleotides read TGTGCCAGCAGCGCCGACAGGGGGCGCTACAATGAGCAGTTCTTC.

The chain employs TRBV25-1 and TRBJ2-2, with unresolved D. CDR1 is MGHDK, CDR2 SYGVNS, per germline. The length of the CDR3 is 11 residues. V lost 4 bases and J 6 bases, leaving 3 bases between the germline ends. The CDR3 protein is CASSVSGELFF. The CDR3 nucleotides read TGTGCCAGCAGTGTGTCCGGGGAGCTGTTTTTT.

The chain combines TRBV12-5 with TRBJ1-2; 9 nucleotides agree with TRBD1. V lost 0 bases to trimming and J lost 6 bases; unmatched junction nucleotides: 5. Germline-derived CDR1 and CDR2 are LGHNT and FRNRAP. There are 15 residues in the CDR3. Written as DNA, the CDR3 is TGTGCTAGTGGTTTGGTAGAACAGGGGGCGGATGGCTACACCTTC. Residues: CASGLVEQGADGYTF.

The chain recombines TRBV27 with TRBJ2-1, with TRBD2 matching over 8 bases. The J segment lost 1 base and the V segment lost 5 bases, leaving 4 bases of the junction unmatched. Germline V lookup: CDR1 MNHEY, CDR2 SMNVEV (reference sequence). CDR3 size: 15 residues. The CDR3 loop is CASSPLAASYNEQFF. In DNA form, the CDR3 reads TGTGCCAGCAGTCCACTAGCGGCGTCCTACAATGAGCAGTTCTTC.

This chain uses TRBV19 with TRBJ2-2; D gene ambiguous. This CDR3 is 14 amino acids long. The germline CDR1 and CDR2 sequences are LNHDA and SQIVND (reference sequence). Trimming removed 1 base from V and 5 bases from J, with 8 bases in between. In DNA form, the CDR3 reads TGTGCCAGTAGTATAGTCGACGGGACCGGGGAGCTGTTTTTT. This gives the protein CASSIVDGTGELFF.

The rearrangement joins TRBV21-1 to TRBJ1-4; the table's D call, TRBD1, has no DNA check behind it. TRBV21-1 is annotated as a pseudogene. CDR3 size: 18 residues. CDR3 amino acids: CASSKATGQDRGGEKLFF. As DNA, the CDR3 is TGTGCCAGCAGCAAAGCTACCGGACAGGACAGGGGTGGGGAAAAACTGTTTTTT.

The CDR3 sequence: CASEGVGTDTQYF. The CDR3 coding sequence is TGTGCCAGCGAGGGGGTCGGCACAGATACGCAGTATTTT. The chain couples TRBV7-8 to TRBJ2-3; tentatively, D is TRBD1 (6 bases). Trimming left V 8 bases short and J 1 base short, with 10 bases between. Per the germline V gene, CDR1 is SGHVS and CDR2 is FQNEAQ. The length of the CDR3 is 13 residues.

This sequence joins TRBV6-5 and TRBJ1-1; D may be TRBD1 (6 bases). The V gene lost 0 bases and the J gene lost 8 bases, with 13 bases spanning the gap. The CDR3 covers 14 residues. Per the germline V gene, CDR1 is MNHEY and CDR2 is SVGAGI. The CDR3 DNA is TGTGCCAGCAGTTACTCGATGGGACAAAGAGAAGCTTTCTTT. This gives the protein CASSYSMGQREAFF.

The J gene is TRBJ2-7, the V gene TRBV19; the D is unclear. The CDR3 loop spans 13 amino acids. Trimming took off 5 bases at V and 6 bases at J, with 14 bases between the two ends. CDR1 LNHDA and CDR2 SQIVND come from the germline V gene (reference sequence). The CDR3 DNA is TGTGCCAGTAGTTTTGGGATTGGTTCCGAGCAGTACTTC. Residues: CASSFGIGSEQYF.

CDR3 DNA sequence: TGTGCCAGCAGCTTAGAAGGACAGGGCTACTACGAGCAGTACTTC. Protein: CASSLEGQGYYEQYF. The V gene is TRBV5-8, the J gene TRBJ2-7; 8 positions agree with TRBD1. V dropped 2 bases and J dropped 3; count of bases not matched to a gene: 7. The length of the CDR3 is 15 residues. CDR1 is SGHTS, CDR2 YDEGEE, per germline. The variable domain in full, with the rest retrieved from reference TRBV5-8 and TRBJ2-7, is EAGVTQSPTHLIKTRGQQATLRCSPISGHTSVYWYQQALGLGLQFLLWYDEGEERNRGNFPPRFSGRQFPNYSSELNVNALELEDSALYLCASSLEGQGYYEQYFGPGTRLTVT.

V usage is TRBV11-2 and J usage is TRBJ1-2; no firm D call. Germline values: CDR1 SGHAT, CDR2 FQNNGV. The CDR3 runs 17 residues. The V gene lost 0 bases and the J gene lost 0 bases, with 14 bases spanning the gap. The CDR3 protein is CASSLEDSAPSNYGYTF. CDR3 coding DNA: TGTGCCAGCAGCTTAGAGGATTCAGCCCCTTCTAACTATGGCTACACCTTC.

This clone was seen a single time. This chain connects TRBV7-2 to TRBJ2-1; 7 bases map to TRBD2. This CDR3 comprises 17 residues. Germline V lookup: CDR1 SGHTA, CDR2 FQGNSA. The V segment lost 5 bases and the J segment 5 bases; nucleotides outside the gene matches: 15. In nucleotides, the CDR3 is TGTGCCAGCAGCGGACCTACTGGCGGGAGTCACCACAATGAGCAGTTCTTC. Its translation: CASSGPTGGSHHNEQFF.

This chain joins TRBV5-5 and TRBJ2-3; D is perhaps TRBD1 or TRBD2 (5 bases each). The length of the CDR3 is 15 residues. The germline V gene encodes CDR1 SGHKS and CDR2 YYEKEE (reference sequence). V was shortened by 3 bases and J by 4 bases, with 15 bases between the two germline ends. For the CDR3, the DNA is TGTGCCAGCAGCTCCCGGGACCCCGTCTCAGATACGCAGTATTTT. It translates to CASSSRDPVSDTQYF.

The CDR3, as DNA: TGTGCCAGCACCTTTAAGGGACAGGGAGAAGCTTTCTTT. It yields the protein CASTFKGQGEAFF. The chain links TRBV6-5 to TRBJ1-1; 9 bases match TRBD1. Germline-derived CDR1 and CDR2 are MNHEY and SVGAGI. V trimming: 7 bases; J trimming: 8 bases; junction bases outside the gene matches: 8. The CDR3 is made up of 13 amino acids.